Listed below are T cell receptor beta chains from one sample, sequenced in a study of T cells in Graves' hyperthyroidism and ophthalmopathy. TCRdb used MiXCR to reprocess the multiplex PCR reads, holding one entry per CDR3 protein. This sample yields 360,000 or so distinct CDR3 sequences, of which approximately 16% are seen a single time; approximately 20% belongs to the top ten. Input material: blood. The receptor source for this set is a woman aged 55-70 years with Graves' ophthalmopathy. CDR3s include the opening cysteine and the closing phenylalanine or tryptophan. Fields, in order: CDR3 protein, CDR3 DNA, J gene, D gene, V gene, clone size, CDR3 length. D genes are given only for firm matches. Expanded clones get a size class; other rows say once, few or many, or leave the size out.

CASSPSKVRGGYTF | TGTGCCAGCAGTCCCTCAAAGGTCCGTGGTGGCTACACCTTC | TRBJ1-2 | - | TRBV2 | - | 14
CATSDSYPGQGDGLSSYNEQFF | TGTGCCACCAGTGATTCGTACCCGGGACAGGGCGACGGGCTGAGCTCCTACAATGAGCAGTTCTTC | TRBJ2-1 | TRBD1 | TRBV24-1 | many | 22
CASSLETSLRGEQFF | TGCGCCAGCAGTCTAGAGACTAGCCTCAGGGGTGAGCAGTTCTTC | TRBJ2-1 | - | TRBV6-1 | - | 15
CASSAHSGQLYEQYF | TGTGCCAGCAGCGCACATAGCGGACAGCTCTACGAGCAGTACTTC | TRBJ2-7 | - | TRBV9 | - | 15
CASSAPGTPYEQYF | TGTGCCAGCAGTGCCCCGGGTACTCCCTACGAGCAGTACTTC | TRBJ2-7 | - | TRBV6-4 | many | 14
CSARDGESGETQYF | TGCAGTGCTAGAGATGGGGAGTCCGGGGAGACCCAGTACTTC | TRBJ2-5 | - | TRBV20-1 | - | 14
CASSPRTARDEKLFF | TGTGCCAGCAGTCCGAGGACAGCGAGGGATGAAAAACTGTTTTTT | TRBJ1-4 | - | TRBV28 | many | 15
CATKEGSGYEQYF | TGTGCCACAAAGGAGGGTTCCGGCTACGAGCAGTACTTC | TRBJ2-7 | - | TRBV2 | - | 13
CASSRLERKDNEQFF | TGTGCCAGCAGCCGACTAGAGCGGAAAGACAATGAGCAGTTCTTC | TRBJ2-1 | - | TRBV11-2 | many | 15
CSARGPLGYSKNIQYF | TGCAGTGCTAGAGGGCCTCTCGGGTACAGTAAAAACATTCAGTACTTC | TRBJ2-4 | - | TRBV20-1 | many | 16
CSARAGLAGTDEQYF | TGCAGTGCTAGAGCGGGACTAGCGGGAACCGACGAGCAGTACTTC | TRBJ2-7 | TRBD2 | TRBV20-1 | - | 15
CASSLGGGGGETQYF | TGTGCCAGCAGCTTAGGGGGGGGGGGAGGCGAGACCCAGTACTTC | TRBJ2-5 | TRBD2 | TRBV7-3 | - | 15
CASKERAYEQYF | TGTGCCAGCAAGGAGCGGGCCTACGAGCAGTACTTC | TRBJ2-7 | - | TRBV28 | many | 12
CASAFSGANVLTF | TGTGCCAGCGCGTTTTCTGGGGCCAACGTCCTGACTTTC | TRBJ2-6 | - | TRBV7-8 | many | 13
CAWSVSFGGGVGGYTF | TGTGCCTGGAGTGTAAGTTTCGGAGGGGGCGTCGGAGGCTACACCTTC | TRBJ1-2 | TRBD1 | TRBV30 | many | 16
CASRIRQTSTDTQYF | TGTGCCAGCAGAATCAGACAGACTAGCACAGATACGCAGTATTTT | TRBJ2-3 | - | TRBV28 | many | 15
CATRRDYTGELFF | TGTGCCACCAGGCGGGACTATACCGGGGAGCTGTTTTTT | TRBJ2-2 | TRBD2 | TRBV24-1 | - | 13
CASSRDSASYNEQFF | TGCGCCAGCAGCCGGGACAGCGCCTCCTACAATGAGCAGTTCTTC | TRBJ2-1 | TRBD1 | TRBV5-1 | many | 15
CASSLPGNDKNIQYF | TGTGCCAGCAGTTTACCCGGGAACGACAAAAACATTCAGTACTTC | TRBJ2-4 | - | TRBV28 | many | 15
CASSSEGGGQETQYF | TGTGCCAGCAGCTCTGAGGGCGGGGGGCAAGAGACCCAGTACTTC | TRBJ2-5 | TRBD2 | TRBV5-4 | - | 15
CASGREASYNEQFF | TGTGCCTCCGGTAGGGAGGCCTCCTACAATGAGCAGTTCTTC | TRBJ2-1 | - | TRBV5-4 | - | 14
CASSPRTASRTEAFF | TGTGCCAGCAGCCCGAGGACAGCCTCAAGGACTGAAGCTTTCTTT | TRBJ1-1 | - | TRBV3-1 | - | 15
CASRHRDRGYEQYF | TGTGCCAGCAGACACCGGGACAGGGGATACGAGCAGTACTTC | TRBJ2-7 | TRBD1 | TRBV7-8 | - | 14
CGIGVTGELFF | TGCGGAATAGGGGTCACCGGGGAGCTGTTTTTT | TRBJ2-2 | - | TRBV29-1 | many | 11
CASSLSDREADTQYF | TGCGCCAGCAGCTTGTCGGACAGGGAGGCAGATACGCAGTATTTT | TRBJ2-3 | TRBD1 | TRBV5-1 | - | 15
CSASPPSGSLGGNTGELFF | TGCAGTGCTAGTCCCCCTAGCGGGAGCCTGGGGGGGAACACCGGGGAGCTGTTTTTT | TRBJ2-2 | TRBD2 | TRBV20-1 | few | 19
CASTTDFNQPQHF | TGTGCCAGCACGACAGATTTCAATCAGCCCCAGCATTTT | TRBJ1-5 | - | TRBV2 | - | 13
CASSEIGGRAGETQYF | TGTGCCAGCAGTGAAATCGGCGGGAGGGCCGGTGAGACCCAGTACTTC | TRBJ2-5 | TRBD2 | TRBV2 | many | 16